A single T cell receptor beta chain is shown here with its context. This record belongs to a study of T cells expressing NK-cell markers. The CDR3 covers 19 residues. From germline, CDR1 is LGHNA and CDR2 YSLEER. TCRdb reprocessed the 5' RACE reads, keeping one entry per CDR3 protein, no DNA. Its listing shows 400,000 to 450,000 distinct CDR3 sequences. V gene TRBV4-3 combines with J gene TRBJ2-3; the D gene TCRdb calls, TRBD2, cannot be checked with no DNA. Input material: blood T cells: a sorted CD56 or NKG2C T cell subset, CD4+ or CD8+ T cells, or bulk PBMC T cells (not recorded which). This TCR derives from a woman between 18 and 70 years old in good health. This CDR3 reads CASSQDFTSGGTGTDTQYF.